A selection of T cell receptor beta chains follows, all from one sample in a study of shared clonotypes between healthy human individuals. Libraries were prepared by immunoSEQ multiplex PCR; TCRdb keeps only in-frame clonotypes and omits some of them. The repertoire holds millions of clones, with roughly nine tenths as singletons. The material sequenced was naive CD4+ T cells sorted from blood. The receptors shown here come from a man between 18 and 35 years old in good health. Both conserved end residues are part of each CDR3. D genes are given only for firm matches. Expanded clones are given a class, and other clones once, few, many or no size at all.

J gene	clone size	V gene	D gene	CDR3 protein	CDR3 DNA
TRBJ2-7	NA	TRBV5-1	NA	CASSDLIAARGEQYF	TGCGCCAGCAGCGACCTGATCGCGGCCCGGGGCGAGCAGTACTTC
TRBJ2-5	NA	TRBV5-1	TRBD2	CASSSPRAPGGETQYF	TGCGCCAGCAGCTCACCCCGGGCCCCCGGGGGGGAGACCCAGTACTTC
TRBJ1-4	NA	TRBV2	TRBD1	CASRVDRGWKEKLFF	TGTGCCAGCAGGGTGGACAGGGGATGGAAAGAAAAACTGTTTTTT
TRBJ1-4	NA	TRBV4-1	TRBD1	CASSRDNRGGNEKLFF	TGCGCCAGCAGCCGAGACAACAGGGGGGGTAATGAAAAACTGTTTTTT
TRBJ2-2	NA	TRBV6-6	NA	CASSYGHTGELFF	TGTGCCAGCAGTTACGGGCACACCGGGGAGCTGTTTTTT
TRBJ1-2	NA	TRBV20-1	NA	CSAGGDPGYTF	TGCAGTGCTGGAGGGGACCCCGGCTACACCTTC
TRBJ2-1	NA	TRBV7-9	TRBD2	CASSLVAKGREFF	TGTGCCAGCAGCTTAGTCGCGAAGGGGAGGGAGTTCTTC
TRBJ1-1	NA	TRBV6-6	NA	CASSARDWNTEAFF	TGTGCCAGCAGTGCGCGGGACTGGAACACTGAAGCTTTCTTT
TRBJ2-1	NA	TRBV7-2	NA	CASSLEAYSYNEQFF	TGTGCCAGCAGCTTAGAGGCTTACTCCTACAATGAGCAGTTCTTC
TRBJ1-5	NA	TRBV7-2	TRBD1	CASSPFGTVGNQPQHF	TGTGCCAGCAGCCCATTCGGGACAGTGGGCAATCAGCCCCAGCATTTT
TRBJ1-5	few	TRBV21-1	NA	CASSGRQGNQPQHF	TGTGCCAGCAGCGGGCGACAGGGTAATCAGCCCCAGCATTTT
TRBJ2-1	NA	TRBV19	NA	CASSIGPGPTAYNEQFF	TGTGCCAGTAGTATCGGTCCGGGCCCAACTGCATACAATGAGCAGTTCTTC
TRBJ2-5	once	TRBV5-1	NA	CASRSLETRETQYF	TGCGCCAGCAGGTCCCTAGAGACCCGCGAGACCCAGTACTTC
TRBJ1-5	NA	TRBV30	TRBD1	CAWDRGNQPQHF	TGTGCCTGGGACAGGGGAAATCAGCCCCAGCATTTT
TRBJ2-7	NA	TRBV7-2	TRBD2	CASSRTSGRYEQYF	TGTGCCAGCAGCCGGACTAGCGGGCGCTACGAGCAGTACTTC
TRBJ2-6	once	TRBV14	NA	CASSLFSGANVLTF	TGTGCCAGCAGCCTTTTCTCTGGGGCCAACGTCCTGACTTTC
TRBJ1-2	NA	TRBV18	NA	CASSPPLHDYGYTF	TGTGCCAGCTCACCCCCCCTTCATGACTATGGCTACACCTTC
TRBJ2-3	NA	TRBV11-3	TRBD2	CASSLGLRGVGLADTDTQYF	TGTGCCAGCAGCTTGGGACTCAGGGGAGTCGGACTAGCGGACACAGATACGCAGTATTTT
TRBJ2-5	once	TRBV15	NA	CATSRNGANQETQYF	TGTGCCACCAGCAGAAATGGGGCTAACCAAGAGACCCAGTACTTC
TRBJ2-7	NA	TRBV6-5	NA	CASRTVGGYEQYF	TGTGCCAGCAGGACTGTAGGGGGTTACGAGCAGTACTTC
TRBJ1-2	NA	TRBV7-9	NA	CASSLATGTNYGYTF	TGTGCCAGCAGCTTAGCGACCGGAACGAACTATGGCTACACCTTC
TRBJ1-2	NA	TRBV10-3	NA	CAITTVDYGYTF	TGTGCCATCACTACAGTCGACTATGGCTACACCTTC
TRBJ1-6	NA	TRBV30	NA	CAWSVWGINSPLHF	TGTGCCTGGAGTGTGTGGGGAATTAATTCACCCCTCCACTTT
TRBJ1-1	NA	TRBV28	NA	CASTPPGARGTEAFF	TGTGCCAGCACTCCCCCGGGGGCCCGTGGCACTGAAGCTTTCTTT
TRBJ2-2	NA	TRBV5-1	NA	CASGGNTGELFF	TGCGCCAGCGGGGGTAACACCGGGGAGCTGTTTTTT
TRBJ2-5	NA	TRBV19	NA	CASSIEPGETQYF	TGTGCCAGTAGTATAGAACCGGGTGAGACCCAGTACTTC
TRBJ2-1	NA	TRBV19	NA	CASSISVRSYNEQFF	TGTGCCAGTAGTATAAGCGTACGCTCCTACAATGAGCAGTTCTTC
TRBJ2-5	NA	TRBV2	NA	CASRDLQETQYF	TGTGCCAGCAGGGACCTTCAAGAGACCCAGTACTTC
TRBJ2-3	NA	TRBV18	NA	CASSPPPSEADTQYF	TGTGCCAGCTCACCGCCGCCTAGCGAGGCAGATACGCAGTATTTT
TRBJ2-7	NA	TRBV6-5	NA	CASSRFGVTYEQYF	TGTGCCAGCAGCCGGTTTGGAGTAACCTACGAGCAGTACTTC
TRBJ2-3	NA	TRBV10-3	NA	CAISDLDRSKTQYF	TGTGCCATCAGTGACCTGGACCGATCAAAGACGCAGTATTTT
TRBJ1-3	NA	TRBV6-1	NA	CASRGSGGNTIYF	TGTGCCAGCAGGGGGAGCGGAGGAAACACCATATATTTT
TRBJ1-4	NA	TRBV10-3	TRBD1	CAISESGTGLGKLFF	TGTGCCATCAGTGAGTCTGGGACAGGTCTAGGAAAACTGTTTTTT
TRBJ2-7	NA	TRBV18	TRBD1	CASSPRDRQTYEQYF	TGTGCCAGCTCACCACGGGACAGACAGACCTACGAGCAGTACTTC
TRBJ2-7	NA	TRBV10-1	NA	CASSLDGTYEQYF	TGCGCCAGCAGTTTGGACGGAACCTACGAGCAGTACTTC
TRBJ1-1	NA	TRBV5-6	NA	CASSLFYTVNTEAFF	TGTGCCAGCAGCTTGTTCTACACAGTGAACACTGAAGCTTTCTTT
TRBJ1-2	NA	TRBV19	TRBD1	CASSTRTGGYTF	TGTGCCAGTAGTACCCGGACAGGCGGCTACACCTTC
TRBJ1-4	NA	TRBV4-3	NA	CASSQGSTWATNEKLFF	TGCGCCAGCAGCCAAGGTTCGACATGGGCAACTAATGAAAAACTGTTTTTT
TRBJ2-2	NA	TRBV6-6	NA	CASHNWDVGELFF	TGTGCCAGCCACAATTGGGATGTTGGGGAGCTGTTTTTT
TRBJ2-7	NA	TRBV5-1	NA	CASSTDGPYEQYF	TGCGCCAGCAGCACGGACGGACCCTACGAGCAGTACTTC
TRBJ1-2	NA	TRBV29-1	NA	CSVFWGVDGYTF	TGCAGCGTTTTCTGGGGGGTCGATGGCTACACCTTC